This T cell receptor beta chain was profiled in a study of shared clonotypes between healthy human individuals. Study-level points and caveats: Among non-shared clonotypes, generation probabilities were lower than among those shared by all four donors.

The donor cohort consisted entirely of Caucasian adults residing in Nashville, Tennessee. The data were produced by immunoSEQ multiplex PCR, yet TCRdb's version contains in-frame clones alone and is incomplete. Of about 690,000 clones listed, 90% are singletons. In the case of this clone: Its matching antigen is unknown. Other DNA variants within this sample encode the same CDR3.

The CDR3 consists of 13 residues. Trimming removed 5 bases from V and 2 bases from J, with 10 bases in between. Germline CDR1 reads MNHEY; CDR2 reads SMNVEV (reference sequence). The genes are TRBV27 and TRBJ2-7, with unresolved D. This receptor was identified in a man younger than 30 in good health. Some clones in this sample may be carry-over from other donors' samples. The sample consisted of memory CD8+ T cells from PBMCs. Subset: CD45RO+ cells pooled with CCR7-negative TemRA cells. The DNA for the CDR3 is TGTGCCAGCAGTCTCAGTGTGACCTACGAGCAGTACTTC. Encoded protein: CASSLSVTYEQYF.